The entry that follows covers one TCR beta chain sequence. Its antigen remains unidentified. Germline V CDR1 and CDR2: LGHNA, YNFKEQ. This CDR3 region has 13 residues. The V and J ends lost 5 bases and 3 bases respectively, with 11 bases between them. This sample was taken from a study of PD-1 blockade in mismatch repair-deficient tumors. Study-wide results and caveats: About 5% of the roughly 150 peptide-expanded blood TCRs were also found in tumor. Rapid post-treatment expansion, then contraction, generally preceding radiologic response, marked tumor-resident clones.

Time point: approximately ten-day in vitro stimulation with candidate neoantigen peptide 6. The data were produced by immunoSEQ multiplex PCR, yet TCRdb's version contains in-frame clones alone and is incomplete. The top ten clones hold around 4.9% of a sample with about 14,000 clones, roughly nine tenths of them seen once. This receptor was identified in an adult with mismatch repair-deficient cancer. Here the sequenced sample was cells cultured in vitro, taken from a patient treated with pembrolizumab. The V call is TRBV4-2, the J call TRBJ2-7; perhaps TRBD1 as D (7 bases). CDR3: CASSGGGNYEQYF. CDR3 in DNA: TGTGCCAGCAGCGGAGGGGGCAACTACGAGCAGTACTTC.